In its sample, the clone carrying this T cell receptor (beta chain) was seen many times. This sample is part of a study of T-cell reconstitution after alpha-beta-depleted transplantation in children. Trimming removed 7 bases from V and 3 bases from J; junction bases left unmatched: 5. From germline, CDR1 is MNHNS and CDR2 SASEGT. The CDR3 sequence is 14 residues long. Preparation of the TCRbeta library involved a method that used unique molecular identifiers. TCRdb redid the calling of the PCR reads with MiXCR, one entry per CDR3 protein. The sample holds roughly 190,000 distinct CDR3 sequences; approximately 14% are singletons and the top ten take approximately 13%.

This clonotype was obtained from a human donor who donated a stem cell graft to a child with acute lymphoblastic leukemia. The sequencing used PBMCs from the stem cell graft donor, collected from the stem cell graft. The V and J genes are TRBV6-1 and TRBJ1-3; TRBD1 agrees at 8 bases. The CDR3 loop is CASTQGAVGNTIYF. DNA for the CDR3: TGTGCCAGCACCCAGGGGGCCGTTGGAAACACCATATATTTT.